The source of this TCR beta chain is a study of T cell repertoires in cytomegalovirus infection. Study-wide background: In public TCR beta signatures, there were indications of both CMV infection and matching HLA type.

This clonotype was detected many times. The antigen is not known. This CDR3 spans 14 amino acids. Trimming removed 4 bases at V and 6 bases at J, with 13 bases between. Germline lookup yields CDR1 MDHEN and CDR2 SYDVKM. Each CDR3 protein gets one entry after TCRdb re-called the reads with MiXCR. Among about 300,000 distinct CDR3 sequences listed, about 9.1% were seen once. Study-wide points: Summed public TCR beta family frequency identified CMV carriers bearing the relevant HLA. HLA-C-restricted CMV clonotypes gave the most frequent clonotype in two of eight donors.

The clonotype comes from a human donor in good health (CMV status not recorded). Some clones in this sample may be carry-over from other donors' samples. The genes are TRBV28 and TRBJ2-1; no firm D call. Sequencing was performed on PBMCs. The CDR3 is CASSSRSWGNEQFF. CDR3 bases: TGTGCCAGCAGTTCCAGGAGCTGGGGCAATGAGCAGTTCTTC.